This T cell receptor (beta chain) is drawn from a study of brain T cells in children with intractable seizures. Study-level points and caveats: Pre- and post-surgery blood differed in depth, so pre-surgery absences may be undersampling. HCMV serostatus was not known, and viral specificity came from CDR3 similarity only.

The CDR3 extends over 13 amino acids. V was clipped by 5 bases and J by 9 bases; unmatched bases: 6. Germline loops: CDR1 SGHVS, CDR2 FNYEAQ. This sample's time point: blood from clinic visit 5 months post-surgery; TSC patient then seizure free. Sequencing was limited to surgery cases with top T cell transcript signatures in brain tissue. At least one anti-epileptic drug was given before surgery. TCRdb keeps only in-frame clones here, not all; method: immunoSEQ multiplex PCR. This table has about 320,000 clones, 93% appearing once. For this clone: Its matching antigen is unknown.

Sequenced here: peripheral blood, sampled around 5 months after surgery. The chain employs TRBV7-6 and TRBJ1-5; 8 bases align to TRBD1. The clonotype was recovered from a boy under two years old with tuberous sclerosis and intractable seizures. This CDR3 is CASSAGTGTPQHF. CDR3 coding DNA: TGTGCCAGCAGCGCCGGGACAGGCACGCCCCAGCATTTT.